This T cell receptor (beta chain) was sequenced for a study of cytomegalovirus exposure and HLA in healthy donors. In the PCR, 60 Vbeta and 13 Jbeta primers were used. This table comes from immunoSEQ multiplex PCR, and its TCRdb copy is limited to in-frame clones, with some not included. The table includes about 150,000 clones, just under 75% detected once. As regards this clone: The antigen remains unidentified.

Study-wide results and caveats: Earlier results showed most TCR beta V segments being productive about 90% or about 30% of the time. Reports indicated that the classifier achieved high specificity and sensitivity in diagnosing cytomegalovirus status. According to the study, 160 or so TCR beta chains were cytomegalovirus-associated.

The V gene lost 3 bases and the J gene lost 4 bases, with 5 bases spanning the gap. Germline V gene sequence: CDR1 SGDLS, CDR2 YYNGEE. The length of the CDR3 is 12 residues. The source material was PBMCs. The TCR originated in a woman aged 18 to 35 in good health and CMV-seronegative. The chain has TRBV9 and TRBJ2-1; D not resolved. CDR3 amino acids: CASSGPYNEQFF. The CDR3, as DNA: TGTGCCAGCAGCGGTCCATACAATGAGCAGTTCTTC.